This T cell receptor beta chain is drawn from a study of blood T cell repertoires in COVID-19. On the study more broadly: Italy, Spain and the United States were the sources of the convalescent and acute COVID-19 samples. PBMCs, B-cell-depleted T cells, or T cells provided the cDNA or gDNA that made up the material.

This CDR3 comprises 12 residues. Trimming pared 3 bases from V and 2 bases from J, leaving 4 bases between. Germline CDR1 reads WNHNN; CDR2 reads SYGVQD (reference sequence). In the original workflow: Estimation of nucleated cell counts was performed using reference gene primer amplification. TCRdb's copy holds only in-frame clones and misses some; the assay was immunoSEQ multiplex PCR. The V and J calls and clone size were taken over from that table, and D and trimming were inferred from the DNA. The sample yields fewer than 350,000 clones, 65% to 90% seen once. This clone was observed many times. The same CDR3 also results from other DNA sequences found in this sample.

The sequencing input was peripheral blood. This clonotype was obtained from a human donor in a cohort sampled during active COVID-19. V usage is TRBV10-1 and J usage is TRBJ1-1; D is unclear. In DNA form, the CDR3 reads TGCGCCAGCAGTGACAGAAACACTGAAGCTTTCTTT. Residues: CASSDRNTEAFF.